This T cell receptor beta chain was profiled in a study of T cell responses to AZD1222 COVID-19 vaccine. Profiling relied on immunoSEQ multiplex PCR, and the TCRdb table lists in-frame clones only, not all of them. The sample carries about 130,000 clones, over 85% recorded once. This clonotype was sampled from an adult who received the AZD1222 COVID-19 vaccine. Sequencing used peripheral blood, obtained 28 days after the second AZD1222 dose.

The chain's CDR3 is CASSQVGASYNEQFF. In DNA, the CDR3 is TGCGCCAGCAGCCAAGTAGGGGCCTCCTACAATGAGCAGTTCTTC. The rearrangement links TRBV4-3 to TRBJ2-1, with D maybe TRBD1 (5 bases). The CDR3 has 15 residues. CDR1 is LGHNA, CDR2 YSLEER, per germline. V was cut by 1 base and J by 0 bases, with 7 bases left in between.